These 6 T cell receptor beta chains came from one sample sequenced in a study of cytomegalovirus exposure and HLA in healthy donors. A multiplex PCR was run with 60 Vbeta primers and 13 Jbeta primers. Sequencing was performed with immunoSEQ multiplex PCR; in TCRdb, only in-frame clones are kept and a portion is missing. This sample has approximately 160,000 clones, with more than 65% found just once. The sequenced sample was PBMCs. Source of these receptors: a young man in good health and CMV-seropositive.

This clone was counted only a few times. The chain has TRBV7-8 and TRBJ1-2; perhaps TRBD1 as D (6 bases). V was clipped by 1 base and J by 11 bases, with 14 bases between them. This CDR3 spans 13 amino acids. Germline assignment: CDR1 SGHVS and CDR2 FQNEAQ. Written as DNA, the CDR3 is TGTGCCAGCAGCTTAGGAAAGACAGGCCAATACACCTTC. Protein: CASSLGKTGQYTF.

The chain joins TRBV9 to TRBJ2-1, with a weak D call TRBD1 (5 bases). This CDR3 contains 14 residues. The germline gives CDR1 SGDLS, CDR2 YYNGEE. Between the trimmed V and J ends, which lost 0 bases and 1 base, there was a span of 5 bases. The CDR3 coding sequence is TGTGCCAGCAGCGTAGAGGGGTCCTACAATGAGCAGTTCTTC. The encoded protein is CASSVEGSYNEQFF.

The CDR3 spells CASSLGETGISYEQYF. As DNA, the CDR3 is TGTGCCAGCAGCCTGGGTGAGACAGGGATCTCCTACGAGCAGTACTTC. The rearrangement joins TRBV5-6 to TRBJ2-7; 7 nucleotides line up with TRBD1. The germline gives CDR1 SGHDT, CDR2 YYEEEE. The CDR3 spans 16 residues. Trimming removed 4 bases from V and 0 bases from J; junction bases left unmatched: 10.

The sample holds a few counts of this clone. The CDR3, as DNA: TGTGCCAGCAGCCAATTGGACGGCTGGGCGGACAGGGATAGCAATCAGCCCCAGCATTTT. Its protein product is CASSQLDGWADRDSNQPQHF. The gene calls are TRBV14 and TRBJ1-5, with 8 bases identical to TRBD1. The CDR3 runs 20 residues. CDR1 and CDR2 from the germline V gene are SGHDN and FVKESK. Trimming took 2 bases from V and 0 from J; bases not matched to a gene: 15.

This clone showed up just a few times. V and J are TRBV4-1 and TRBJ1-4; TRBD1 matches 10 bases. CDR3 length equals 15 residues. Trimming removed 7 bases from V and 11 bases from J; junction bases left unmatched: 13. Looked up from germline, CDR1 is MGHRA and CDR2 is YSYEKL. In DNA form, the CDR3 reads TGCGCCAGCACCCCGAGCGGGACAGGGGACTGGAAACTGTTTTTT. It codes for CASTPSGTGDWKLFF.

V gene TRBV11-2 combines with J gene TRBJ2-7; 7 bases are shared with TRBD2. This CDR3 comprises 14 residues. Trimming at V came to 6 bases and at J to 0 bases, leaving 5 bases not matched to a gene. Germline loops: CDR1 SGHAT, CDR2 FQNNGV. For the CDR3, the DNA is TGTGCCAGCAGAAAGAGCGGGACCTCCTACGAGCAGTACTTC. Amino acids: CASRKSGTSYEQYF.